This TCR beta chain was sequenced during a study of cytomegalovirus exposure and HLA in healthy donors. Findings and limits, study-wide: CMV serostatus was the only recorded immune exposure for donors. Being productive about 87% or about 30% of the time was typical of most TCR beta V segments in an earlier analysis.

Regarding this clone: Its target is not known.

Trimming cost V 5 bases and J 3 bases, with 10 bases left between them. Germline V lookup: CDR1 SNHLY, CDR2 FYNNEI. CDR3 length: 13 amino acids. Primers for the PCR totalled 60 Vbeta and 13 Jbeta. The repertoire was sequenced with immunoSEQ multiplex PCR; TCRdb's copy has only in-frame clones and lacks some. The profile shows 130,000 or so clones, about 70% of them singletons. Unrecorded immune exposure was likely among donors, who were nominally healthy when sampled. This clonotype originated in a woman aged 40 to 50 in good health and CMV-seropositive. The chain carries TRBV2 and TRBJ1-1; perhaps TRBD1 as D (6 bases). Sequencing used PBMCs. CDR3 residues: CASSLTGYTEAFF. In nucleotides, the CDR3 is TGTGCCAGCAGTCTTACAGGGTACACTGAAGCTTTCTTT.